This T cell receptor (beta chain) was documented in a study of T cells after yellow fever vaccination. Study context: Fractions of limited cellularity were prepared by means of SMART-Seq v4 Ultra Low Input.

As regards this clonotype: What it recognizes is unknown.

Conversion of TCR transcripts into cDNA relied on 5'RACE template switching, which added a universal primer site and UMIs. MiXCR, run by TCRdb on the 5' RACE reads, gives a single entry per CDR3 protein. The sample carries about 320,000 distinct CDR3 sequences, around 4.5% recorded once. Findings and limits, study-wide: Clones that expanded after primary vaccination mostly reappeared after the booster (96% CD4, 70% to 90% CD8).

Germline loops: CDR1 MNHEY, CDR2 SMNVEV (reference sequence). The V and J ends lost 3 bases and 2 bases respectively, with 14 bases between them. The CDR3 consists of 15 residues. The TCR comes from a man aged 18-30 years who received the YFV17D yellow fever vaccine. This sequence joins TRBV27 and TRBJ2-7, with D perhaps TRBD2 (7 bases). Sequences were derived from PBMCs, sampled 15 days after the yellow fever booster vaccination. The CDR3: CASSFRAGATYEQYF. For the CDR3, the DNA is TGTGCCAGCAGTTTCCGGGCGGGGGCCACCTACGAGCAGTACTTC.